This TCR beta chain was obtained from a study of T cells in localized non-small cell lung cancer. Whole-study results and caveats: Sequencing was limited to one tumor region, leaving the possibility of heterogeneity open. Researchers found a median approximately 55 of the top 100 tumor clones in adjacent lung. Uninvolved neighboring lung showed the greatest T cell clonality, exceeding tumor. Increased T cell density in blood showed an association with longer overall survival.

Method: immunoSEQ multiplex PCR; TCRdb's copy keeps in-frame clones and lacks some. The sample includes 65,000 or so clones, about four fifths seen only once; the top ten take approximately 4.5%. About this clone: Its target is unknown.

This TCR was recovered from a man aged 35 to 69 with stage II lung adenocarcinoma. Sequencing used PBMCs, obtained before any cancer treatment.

The CDR3 DNA reads TGTGCCAGCAGTCAACCCGGTACGAACATTCAGTACTTC. It translates to CASSQPGTNIQYF. The chain combines TRBV6-5 with TRBJ2-4; D remains unclear. Trimming took 5 bases from V and 7 from J, leaving 12 bases between them. In germline, CDR1 is MNHEY, CDR2 SVGAGI. This CDR3 region has 13 residues.